A selection of T cell receptor beta chains follows, all from one sample in a study of blood T cell repertoires in COVID-19. Clones were sequenced by immunoSEQ multiplex PCR, and TCRdb holds only the in-frame ones, with some missing. This sample yields fewer than 250,000 clones, of which 84% are seen a single time; roughly 10% belongs to the top ten. Source material: peripheral blood. The receptor source for this set is a woman older than 75 with COVID-19, enrolled during active disease. The CDR3 runs from the conserved cysteine through the conserved F or W. Each record gives: V gene, D gene, J gene, clone size, CDR3 DNA, CDR3 protein. The D gene is left open where the match is weak. The size of a clone is reported for some rows only, either as once, few or many, or as a class for expanded clones.

V gene: TRBV10-3
D gene: .
J gene: TRBJ2-5
clone size: .
CDR3 DNA: TGTGCCATCAGTGAGGCGGAGACCCAGTACTTC
CDR3 protein: CAISEAETQYF

V gene: TRBV5-1
D gene: .
J gene: TRBJ1-2
clone size: .
CDR3 DNA: TGCGCCAGCAGCTTGTCCGTTAACTATGGCTACACCTTC
CDR3 protein: CASSLSVNYGYTF

V gene: TRBV27
D gene: .
J gene: TRBJ1-3
clone size: .
CDR3 DNA: TGTGCCAGCAGTTTGAATGGGGCAAGAACTGGAAACACCATATATTTT
CDR3 protein: CASSLNGARTGNTIYF

V gene: TRBV15
D gene: .
J gene: TRBJ2-7
clone size: .
CDR3 DNA: TGTGCCACCATGCAAGGGGTTTCAGGCGAGCAGTACTTC
CDR3 protein: CATMQGVSGEQYF

V gene: TRBV3-1/TRBV3-2
D gene: TRBD1
J gene: TRBJ1-6
clone size: .
CDR3 DNA: TGTGCCAGCAGCCGCCCAGGGGGCTCGCCACCCCTCCACTTT
CDR3 protein: CASSRPGGSPPLHF

V gene: TRBV5-4
D gene: .
J gene: TRBJ2-1
clone size: once
CDR3 DNA: TGTGCCAGCAGCTTTGGACCGGGGGCCTACAATGAGCAGTTCTTC
CDR3 protein: CASSFGPGAYNEQFF

V gene: TRBV19
D gene: TRBD1
J gene: TRBJ2-3
clone size: .
CDR3 DNA: TGTGCCAGTAGTATCAGTAAGACAGGGAAGGTGGGTACGCAGTATTTT
CDR3 protein: CASSISKTGKVGTQYF

V gene: TRBV7-2
D gene: TRBD2
J gene: TRBJ2-3
clone size: .
CDR3 DNA: TGTGCCAGCGCCCGGGCGGGGGGGACGTGGGCAGATACGCAGTATTTT
CDR3 protein: CASARAGGTWADTQYF

V gene: TRBV10-2
D gene: TRBD1
J gene: TRBJ2-2
clone size: .
CDR3 DNA: TGCGCCAGCCGGGACAGCGACACCGGGGAGCTGTTTTTT
CDR3 protein: CASRDSDTGELFF

V gene: TRBV18
D gene: .
J gene: TRBJ1-2
clone size: .
CDR3 DNA: TGTGCCAGCTCACCCAACCAGGGGAATGGCTACACCTTC
CDR3 protein: CASSPNQGNGYTF

V gene: TRBV6-6
D gene: .
J gene: TRBJ1-1
clone size: .
CDR3 DNA: TGTGCCAGCATGAGAGGGGACTTGAACACTGAAGCTTTCTTT
CDR3 protein: CASMRGDLNTEAFF

V gene: TRBV9
D gene: .
J gene: TRBJ2-3
clone size: .
CDR3 DNA: TGTGCCAGCAGCGTATCAGGACTTGGTACAGATACGCAGTATTTT
CDR3 protein: CASSVSGLGTDTQYF

V gene: TRBV19
D gene: .
J gene: TRBJ1-5
clone size: once
CDR3 DNA: TGTGCCAGTAGTCTTCCCCCAGGGGGCAATCAGCCCCAGCATTTT
CDR3 protein: CASSLPPGGNQPQHF

V gene: TRBV7-2
D gene: TRBD1
J gene: TRBJ1-2
clone size: .
CDR3 DNA: TGTGCCAGCAGCGTAGCCGGGACAGGGGGCTTTGGCTACACCTTC
CDR3 protein: CASSVAGTGGFGYTF

V gene: TRBV3-1/TRBV3-2
D gene: .
J gene: TRBJ2-7
clone size: .
CDR3 DNA: TGTGCCAGCAGCCCGGGACTGAGCTCCTACGAGCAGTACTTC
CDR3 protein: CASSPGLSSYEQYF

V gene: TRBV10-2
D gene: .
J gene: TRBJ2-1
clone size: .
CDR3 DNA: TGCGCCAGCAGTGAGACAGGCCAAACACGGTTCTTC
CDR3 protein: CASSETGQTRFF

V gene: TRBV28
D gene: .
J gene: TRBJ2-1
clone size: .
CDR3 DNA: TGTGCCAGCAGACGGGTCCCCAATGAGCAGTTCTTC
CDR3 protein: CASRRVPNEQFF

V gene: TRBV15
D gene: .
J gene: TRBJ1-5
clone size: .
CDR3 DNA: TGTGCCACCAGCAGAGATTGGCAGGGGCCGAGCAATCAGCCCCAGCATTTT
CDR3 protein: CATSRDWQGPSNQPQHF

V gene: TRBV7-9
D gene: TRBD1
J gene: TRBJ1-4
clone size: .
CDR3 DNA: TGTGCCAGCAGCCCGGGGACAGGGGTCACAGAAAAACTGTTTTTT
CDR3 protein: CASSPGTGVTEKLFF

V gene: TRBV5-1
D gene: .
J gene: TRBJ1-4
clone size: .
CDR3 DNA: TGCGCCAGCAGCCAAGCACCTGACAGCCAAAAACTGTTTTTT
CDR3 protein: CASSQAPDSQKLFF